This T cell receptor (beta chain) was identified during a study of cytomegalovirus exposure and HLA in healthy donors (dated by TCRdb to 2017 to 2019). As for the study more broadly: An earlier analysis of about 530 of the donors reported over 250 Gb of sequence data and about 120 million unique TCR beta sequences obtained from approximately 180 million T cells. The study aimed to test whether cataloging public T cell receptors could reveal signatures of past pathogen exposure. To decide whether each TCR beta V gene segment behaved as functional or pseudogenic, an earlier analysis of several hundred of the donors relied on high-throughput TCR beta sequencing. Along with the approximately 700-subject first cohort, a separate validation cohort of 120 different subjects was used. High-throughput TCR immunosequencing, statistical association of individual TCRs with disease status, and machine learning were combined to predict cytomegalovirus infection status. Alongside the repertoire data, information on donor age, sex, ethnicity and CMV serostatus was compiled. A later analysis re-analyzed previously published TCR beta repertoires from roughly 690 donors and added high-resolution HLA genotyping to study TCR occurrence patterns. Several DR-DQ haplotypes were handled as single units for association and clustering because linkage in the cohort was strong. In the later analysis, no new phenotypic data were used to find candidate immune exposures; instead, reliance was placed on TCR beta sequences and their occurrence across donors. All discovery cohort repertoires had been generated using a single sequencing platform. The T cell repertoires of around 730 subjects were profiled by immunosequencing and related to cytomegalovirus serostatus. Both class I and class II loci were covered by HLA typing, at four-digit resolution. Typing coverage varied by locus: roughly 629-630 donors for A, B, C, DRB1 and DQB1; about 520 for DQA1; over 600 for DPA1; about 450 for DPB1. Of the roughly 390 genotyped donors, 81% were placed in the genetic ancestry cluster associated with self-reported Caucasian donors. Across roughly 420 genotyped donors of the cohort, an average of approximately 200,000 unique TCR beta nucleotide sequences per donor were sequenced, and about a sixth of those sequences were non-productive. About 330 gigabases of sequencing data and around 85 million unique TCR sequences made up an early release that covered approximately 700 HLA-typed donors. In a later genetic analysis, genome-wide SNP genotypes for about 65% of the 666 donors were used, and that subset was treated as a discovery cohort. What the authors observed across the whole study: Because HLA typing was missing for some donors at each locus, association tests included only the typed subset. In an earlier analysis of 450 to 750 of the donors, most TCR beta V segments appeared in productive rearrangements about 87% or about 30% of the time, broadly matching IMGT annotations. In this cohort, only TCR beta chains were sequenced, and detectable features were limited by the absence of alpha or paired-chain data. An association between a missense DCLRE1C variant and V-gene and J-gene trimming of TCR beta chains was found in a later genetic analysis and replicated in an independent cohort. In the study, some 180 TCR beta chains were listed as associated with cytomegalovirus. In a later analysis, several top co-occurrence clusters were reported to appear linked to parvovirus B19, influenza, CMV and Epstein-Barr virus. The classifier was reported to diagnose cytomegalovirus status with high specificity and sensitivity in both the original and validation cohorts. Presence/absence analyses assumed roughly uniform sequencing depth across donors, an assumption that may not hold. When HLA alleles, especially DR and DQ, strongly co-occurred, TCR associations were difficult to assign to individual alleles. Across donors, most TCR sequences were observed very rarely, whereas some public TCRs were present in many individuals. In a later analysis, TCR association rates were found to vary across HLA loci, with the most associated TCRs seen for DRB1 alleles and the fewest for HLA-C alleles. The authors suggested that the approach could potentially be generalized to other disease states and immunological phenotypes. Compared with equally common non-associated chains, HLA-associated TCR beta chains in a later analysis were more clonally expanded and had lower generation probabilities. A further reported finding was that TCR beta sequences accurately predicted the HLA-A and HLA-B alleles for most subjects in the first cohort. A group of highly shared sequence variants was considered likely to be a technical artifact of the sequencing pipeline. Three of the identified cytomegalovirus-associated TCR beta chains were confirmed in vitro to be specific for cytomegalovirus antigens. A later genetic analysis reported fewer N-insertions in productive TCRs among donors in an Asian-associated ancestry cluster than the approximately 700-donor mean. In a later analysis, most CMV-associated TCR beta chains were found to appear HLA-restricted, with HLA associations seemingly driven largely by CMV exposure. For the cohort, immune exposure information was limited to CMV serostatus. Some IMGT-functional V segments, including TRBV6-2 and TRBV6-3, could not be told apart with the 87-base-pair reads, so those segments were excluded. The earlier analysis of some 560 of the donors excluded some 15 rarely observed V segments, including chromosome 9 orphons, because counts were too low. Linkage disequilibrium might explain the correlated functional status among segregating V segments, but an unknown experimental factor could not be excluded. Specific HLA alleles were associated with about 17,000 TCR beta sequences at a false discovery rate of 0.05 in a later analysis.

The library was made by the immunoSEQ multiplex PCR assay. A mixture of 60 forward primers for TCR Vbeta segments and 13 reverse primers for TCR Jbeta segments was used in the multiplex PCR. The CDR3 region of rearranged TCR beta genes was amplified from genomic DNA with a multiplex PCR assay. The amplified TCR beta libraries were sequenced on the Illumina HiSeq System as 87-base-pair reads. Regarding the original processing steps: Across the 670 or so repertoires, a later analysis counted 80 million or so unique TCR beta chains, 8.5 million to 12 million of which were shared by at least two donors. Raw reads were error-corrected and collapsed into unique sequences by a nearest-neighbor algorithm in which closely related sequences were merged to remove PCR and sequencing errors. CDR3 sequences were aligned to IMGT reference sequences to assign V, D and J gene segments. Each retained sequence needed at least a six-nucleotide match to both a V gene segment and a J gene segment. Rearrangements were classified as productive when the CDR3 lacked stop codons and remained in frame with V and J, and all other rearrangements were classified as non-productive. Following IMGT convention, CDR3 was defined as the stretch from the second conserved V-encoded cysteine up to the conserved J-encoded phenylalanine. The earlier analysis of about 500 of the donors excluded sequences that lacked an unambiguous match to a single V gene segment. An earlier analysis of 587 of the donors called V segments functional above 56.7% productive rearrangements and segregating when the between-donor standard deviation exceeded 5%. A statistical classification framework was built to diagnose cytomegalovirus status from the catalog of TCR beta chain sequences. V and J gene assignment, in a later analysis, came from comparing TCR nucleotide sequences with IMGT/GENE-DB human TR gene sequences. Using the TCRdist pipeline, a later analysis assigned CDR3 sequences along with most-parsimonious VDJ recombination scenarios. In a later analysis, each TCR beta chain was defined by its CDR3 amino acid sequence together with its V-gene family, and reads lacking a unique V-gene family were excluded. To address suspected cross-contamination and a sequencing artifact, a later analysis removed 450 to 700 highly shared, low-generation-probability nucleotide sequences. In a later analysis, a clonal expansion index was calculated for each public chain from normalized within-repertoire ranks of inferred template counts. In a later analysis, generation probabilities were computed with a VDJ recombination model fitted to out-of-frame rearrangements, and the resulting probabilities were checked against IGoR. In a later analysis, TCR-TCR, TCR-HLA and TCR-CMV co-occurrence was scored with hypergeometric tests, and a repertoire-size bias correction was applied to TCR pairs. In a later analysis, false discovery rates were estimated by permuting HLA or CMV assignments 20 times. In a later analysis, co-occurring TCRs were grouped using DBSCAN, and TCRdist sequence similarity was added for clustering within HLA-allele-positive subsets. Repertoires with fewer than 30,000 or more than 120,000 public chains, plus five repertoires with anomalous nucleotide sharing, were excluded from co-occurrence clustering. In TCRdb, the immuneACCESS table is reduced to in-frame sequences with V and J assigned. These tables do not hold every clone; where another copy was compared, an unresolved V gene accounts for under half, and the others remain unexplained. V and J calls and clone size come straight from that table; D and trimming were deduced from the DNA. This sample lists about 130,000 clones; 65% to 90% were detected once. Jointly, the top ten make up 2.5% to 3.5% of the sample.

After removal of 5 bases from V and 0 bases from J, the junction retains 5 bases not matched to a gene. The germline V gene (reference sequence) gives CDR1 as SGHNT and CDR2 as YYREEE. The CDR3 sequence holds 14 residues, the cysteine and phenylalanine included. CDR3 DNA is the only sequence kept; it has 42 bases, read in frame from the first base. The cohort comprised fewer than 750 healthy bone marrow donors. Cohort members were all nominally healthy when sampled, although unrecorded immune exposures were likely present. The donor tested CMV seropositive, placing the donor among the 250 to 350 seropositive members of the cohort. Each donor provided a peripheral blood sample, and peripheral blood mononuclear cells were used for TCR beta sequencing. Genomic DNA extraction from the blood cell samples was performed with the Qiagen DNeasy Blood Extraction Kit. On this clone: This receptor's antigen is unknown. Base qualities are not provided; no much larger clone lies one nucleotide away.

The receptor chain draws on TRBV5-4 and TRBJ2-7, and TRBD1 aligns with 7 junction nucleotides. The material sequenced was PBMCs. The TCR sequence derives from a woman aged 18-29 years in good health and CMV-seropositive. The encoded CDR3 is CASSQGQDSYEQYF. The DNA reads as follows: TGTGCCAGCAGTCAAGGACAGGACTCCTACGAGCAGTACTTC.